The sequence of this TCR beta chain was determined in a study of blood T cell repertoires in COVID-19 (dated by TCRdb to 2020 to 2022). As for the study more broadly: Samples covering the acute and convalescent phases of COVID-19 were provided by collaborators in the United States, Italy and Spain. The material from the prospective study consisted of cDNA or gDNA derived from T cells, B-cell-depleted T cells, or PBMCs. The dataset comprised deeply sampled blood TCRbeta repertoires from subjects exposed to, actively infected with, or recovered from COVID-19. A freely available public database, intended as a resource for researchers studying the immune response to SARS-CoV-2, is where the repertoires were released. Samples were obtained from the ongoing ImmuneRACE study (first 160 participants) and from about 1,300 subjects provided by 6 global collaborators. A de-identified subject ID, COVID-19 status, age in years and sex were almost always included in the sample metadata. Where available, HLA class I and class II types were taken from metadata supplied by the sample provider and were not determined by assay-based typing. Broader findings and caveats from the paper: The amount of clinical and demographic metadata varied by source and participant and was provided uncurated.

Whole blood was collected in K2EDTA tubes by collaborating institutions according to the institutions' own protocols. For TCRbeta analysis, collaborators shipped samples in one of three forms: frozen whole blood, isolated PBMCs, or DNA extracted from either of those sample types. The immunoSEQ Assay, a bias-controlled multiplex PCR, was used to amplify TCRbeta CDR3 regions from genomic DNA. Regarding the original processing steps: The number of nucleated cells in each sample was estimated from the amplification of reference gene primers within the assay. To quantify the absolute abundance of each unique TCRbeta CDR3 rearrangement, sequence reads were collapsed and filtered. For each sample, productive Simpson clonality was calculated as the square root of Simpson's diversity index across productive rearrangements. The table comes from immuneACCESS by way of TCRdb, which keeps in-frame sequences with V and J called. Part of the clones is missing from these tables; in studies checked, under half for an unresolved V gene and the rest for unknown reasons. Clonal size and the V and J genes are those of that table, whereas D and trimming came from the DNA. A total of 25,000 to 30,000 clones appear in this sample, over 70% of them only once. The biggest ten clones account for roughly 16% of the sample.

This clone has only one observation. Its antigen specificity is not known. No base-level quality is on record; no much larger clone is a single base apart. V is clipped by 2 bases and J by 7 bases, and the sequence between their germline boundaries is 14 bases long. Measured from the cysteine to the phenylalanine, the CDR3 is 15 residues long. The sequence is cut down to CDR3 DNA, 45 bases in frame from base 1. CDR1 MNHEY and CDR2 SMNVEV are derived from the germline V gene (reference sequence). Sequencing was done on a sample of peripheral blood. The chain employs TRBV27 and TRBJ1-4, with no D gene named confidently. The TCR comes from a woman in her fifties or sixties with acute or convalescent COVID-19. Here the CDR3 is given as CASSLRRQSLEKLFF. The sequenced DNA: TGTGCCAGCAGTTTAAGGCGGCAGAGCCTTGAAAAACTGTTTTTT.